This T cell receptor (beta chain) was retrieved from a study of T cell responses to AZD1222 COVID-19 vaccine. Findings and caveats of the study: Repertoires were sampled only after the peak T cell response. Spike-specific TCR breadth and depth rose after two AZD1222 doses. Variant regions that are unmutated are reportedly the target of nearly half of spike-specific TCRs. At 160-218 and 743-854, vaccine-associated CD4 TCRs were dominant, and they spanned spike.

TCRdb keeps only in-frame clones here, not all; method: immunoSEQ multiplex PCR. Of roughly 180,000 clones in the sample, approximately 90% were seen once. About this clone itself: What it binds is not known.

Germline V gene sequence: CDR1 MNHNS, CDR2 SASEGT. This CDR3 comprises 13 residues. V lost 2 bases, J lost 11 bases, and 10 bases lay in between. V and J are TRBV6-1 and TRBJ1-6; D gene uncertain. The material was peripheral blood, obtained 28 days after the second AZD1222 dose. The receptor's source is an adult who received the AZD1222 COVID-19 vaccine. CDR3 nucleotide sequence: TGTGCCAGCAGTGAAAAAGGAAGGACACCCCTCCACTTT. Translated, it gives CASSEKGRTPLHF.